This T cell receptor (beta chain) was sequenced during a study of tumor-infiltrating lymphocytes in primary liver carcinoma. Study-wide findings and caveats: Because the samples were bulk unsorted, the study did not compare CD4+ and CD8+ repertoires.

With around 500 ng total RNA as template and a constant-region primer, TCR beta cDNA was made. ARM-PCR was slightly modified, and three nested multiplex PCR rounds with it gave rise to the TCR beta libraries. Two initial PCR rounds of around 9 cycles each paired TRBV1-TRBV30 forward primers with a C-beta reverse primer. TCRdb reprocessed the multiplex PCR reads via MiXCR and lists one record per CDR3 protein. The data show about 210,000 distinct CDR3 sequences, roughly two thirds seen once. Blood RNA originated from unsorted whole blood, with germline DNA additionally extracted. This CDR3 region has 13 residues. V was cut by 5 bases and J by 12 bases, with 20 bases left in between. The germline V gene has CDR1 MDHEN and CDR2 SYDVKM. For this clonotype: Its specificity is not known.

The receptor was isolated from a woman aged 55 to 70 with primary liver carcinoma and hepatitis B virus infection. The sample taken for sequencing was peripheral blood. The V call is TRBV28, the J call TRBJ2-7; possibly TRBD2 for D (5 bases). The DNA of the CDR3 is TGTGCCAGCAGTCAACCCTCTCGGAGGTTGACGTACTTC. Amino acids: CASSQPSRRLTYF.